The next 15 T cell receptor beta chains were all read from a single sample in a study of vaccination and CD4 T cells after COVID-19 (dated by TCRdb to between 2021 and 2024). Per the publication, the treatment or condition label means: approximately nine-day PBMC culture with coronavirus spike peptide pools or control peptides (ViraFEST assay). The library was obtained by PCR. Sequencing relied on an Illumina iSeq 100. At the Johns Hopkins FTIC core, DNA from the cultured CD4+ T cells underwent TCR sequencing with the Oncomine TCR Beta short-read assay. The public reads were reanalyzed by TCRdb: fastp trimming at Q25, MiXCR alignment, in-frame beta chains only. Every CDR3 protein is listed once, alongside the most common genes and DNA of its rows. In all, the sample holds thousands of distinct CDR3 sequences, and about 32% of those were seen once. The ten largest clones represent 30% to 40% of the sample.

These TCRs are of unknown antigen specificity. The material sequenced was CD4+ T cells from blood, cultured in vitro, taken after SARS-CoV-2 vaccination. Every receptor here comes from a human donor who had recovered from COVID-19.

The rearrangement uses TRBV7-2 and TRBJ2-3, with D perhaps matching TRBD2 (5 bases). Trimming took off 8 bases at V and 3 bases at J, with 15 bases between the two ends. The CDR3 length is 14 residues. Per germline, CDR1 SGHTA and CDR2 FQGNSA. CDR3 sequence: CASRTGMQTDTQYF. The CDR3 region has the DNA TGTGCCAGCCGAACGGGGATGCAGACAGATACGCAGTATTTT.

The CDR3 DNA reads TGTGCCAGCAGCTTAGCGCGTACTAGCGACACCGGGGAGCTGTTTTTT. Translating gives CASSLARTSDTGELFF. The rearrangement links TRBV7-7 to TRBJ2-2; 7 nucleotides match TRBD2. Germline V gene data show CDR1 as SSHAT and CDR2 as FNYEAQ (reference sequence). V was pared by 0 bases and J by 3 bases, with 4 bases of the junction left unmatched. The CDR3 contains 16 residues.

The genes are TRBV19 and TRBJ2-7; TRBD1 aligns across 7 bases. Germline V gene lookup returns CDR1 LNHDA and CDR2 SQIVND (reference sequence). The ends lost 2 bases at V and 0 bases at J; junction bases unmatched: 4. The CDR3 consists of 15 residues. The CDR3 reads CASSIQGDSSYEQYF. The CDR3 DNA sequence: TGTGCCAGTAGTATACAGGGGGATAGCTCCTACGAGCAGTACTTC.

By proportion, this clonotype is medium-sized. The rearrangement links TRBV15 to TRBJ1-3; D is undetermined. Looked up from germline, CDR1 is LNHNV and CDR2 is YYDKDF (reference sequence). V was pared by 0 bases and J by 6 bases, with 9 bases between. This CDR3 contains 14 residues. This CDR3 reads CATSRDKWENTIYF. In DNA, the CDR3 is TGTGCCACCAGCAGAGATAAGTGGGAAAACACCATATATTTT.

The V call is TRBV25-1, the J call TRBJ2-1; D is perhaps TRBD2 (6 bases). V lost 2 bases and J lost 4, with 12 bases in between. CDR1 and CDR2 (germline): MGHDK, SYGVNS. The CDR3 length is 15 residues. The CDR3 region is CASSEGGTDYNEQFF. CDR3 coding DNA: TGTGCCAGCAGTGAAGGGGGGACGGATTACAATGAGCAGTTCTTC.

The gene calls are TRBV30 and TRBJ1-1; no clear D. This CDR3 is built from 13 residues. CDR1 GTSNPN and CDR2 SVGIG come from the germline V gene (reference sequence). Trimming left V 1 base short and J 2 bases short, with 8 bases between. As DNA, the CDR3 is TGTGCCTGGAGTGGGAGACTTAACACTGAAGCTTTCTTT. Protein sequence: CAWSGRLNTEAFF.

V gene TRBV7-2 combines with J gene TRBJ2-5; D is ambiguous. CDR1 is SGHTA and CDR2 is FQGNSA in the germline V gene. The V gene lost 1 base and the J gene lost 6 bases, with 21 bases spanning the gap. CDR3 length: 17 residues. DNA for the CDR3: TGTGCCAGCAGCTTAGGGGTATCACGTTCGGGTCAAAAGACCCAGTACTTC. Translated: CASSLGVSRSGQKTQYF. The variable domain in full, completed from reference TRBV7-2 and TRBJ2-5, reads GAGVSQSPSNKVTEKGKDVELRCDPISGHTALYWYRQSLGQGLEFLIYFQGNSAPDKSGLPSDRFSAERTGGSVSTLTIQRTQQEDSAVYLCASSLGVSRSGQKTQYFGPGTRLLVL.

This sequence joins TRBV5-1 and TRBJ2-1; the D is unclear. The CDR3 contains 14 residues. V shed 4 bases and J shed 6 bases, with 14 bases lying between them. The V gene's germline CDR1 is SGHRS and CDR2 YFSETQ. The chain's CDR3 is CASSLGHLSNEQFF. In nucleotides, the CDR3 is TGCGCCAGCAGCCTTGGGCACTTGAGCAATGAGCAGTTCTTC.

This clonotype was seen only a few times. The V and J genes are TRBV7-2 and TRBJ1-3, with 7 bases that match TRBD1. This CDR3 is 16 amino acids long. Germline trimming cut 5 bases from V and 4 bases from J; bases unmatched to any gene: 11. The germline gives CDR1 SGHTA, CDR2 FQGNSA. Here the CDR3 DNA reads TGTGCCAGCAGCACCTACCCCAGGGGGTCAGGAAACACCATATATTTT. It codes for CASSTYPRGSGNTIYF. The full variable domain, its missing parts supplied by reference TRBV7-2 and TRBJ1-3, is GAGVSQSPSNKVTEKGKDVELRCDPISGHTALYWYRQSLGQGLEFLIYFQGNSAPDKSGLPSDRFSAERTGGSVSTLTIQRTQQEDSAVYLCASSTYPRGSGNTIYFGEGSWLTVV.

The rearrangement joins TRBV20-1 to TRBJ1-1; D ambiguous. The CDR3 length is 14 residues. V lost 1 base and J lost 5, with 14 bases in between. Germline V gene lookup returns CDR1 DFQATT and CDR2 SNEGSKA (reference sequence). CDR3: CSARVLTGGTEAFF. The CDR3 DNA reads TGCAGTGCTAGAGTCCTCACGGGTGGGACTGAAGCTTTCTTT.

This clonotype was picked up a small number of times. V is TRBV6-2 or TRBV6-3 and J is TRBJ2-3, with D tentatively TRBD1 (6 bases). V was clipped by 8 bases and J by 0 bases, with 15 bases between them. Germline-derived CDR1 and CDR2 are MNHEY and SVGEGT. The CDR3 has 15 amino acids. This CDR3 is CASSFRGTSTDTQYF. For the CDR3, the DNA is TGTGCCAGCTCCTTTAGAGGGACAAGCACAGATACGCAGTATTTT.

This clonotype showed up just a few times. The V gene is TRBV12-3 or TRBV12-4, the J gene TRBJ1-1; D is uncertain. Trimming left V 6 bases short and J 3 bases short, with 5 bases between. The CDR3 contains 11 residues. The CDR3, as DNA: TGTGCCAGCAGCCAAGACACTGAAGCTTTCTTT. As protein: CASSQDTEAFF.

Only a few counts were recorded for this clonotype. The V and J genes are TRBV7-8 and TRBJ1-1, with 7 bases that match TRBD1. Trimming cost V 6 bases and J 1 base; bases outside gene matches: 11. CDR3 length equals 16 residues. Germline V gives CDR1 SGHVS, CDR2 FQNEAQ. DNA of the CDR3: TGTGCCAGCAGTAGGGGGCGCTTGATCTCGAACACTGAAGCTTTCTTT. It codes for CASSRGRLISNTEAFF.

This clonotype was picked up a small number of times. The V gene is TRBV2, the J gene TRBJ2-2; D perhaps matches TRBD2 (5 bases). The CDR3 covers 13 residues. Germline-derived CDR1 and CDR2 are SNHLY and FYNNEI. V was shortened by 1 base and J by 5 bases, with 5 bases between the two germline ends. The CDR3 loop reads CASSEGGTGELFF. The CDR3 bases are TGTGCCAGCAGTGAAGGCGGGACCGGGGAGCTGTTTTTT.

The chain has TRBV5-4 and TRBJ2-5; 8 nucleotides agree with TRBD1. The CDR3 contains 16 residues. The trim removed 2 bases at V and 5 bases at J, leaving 11 bases unmatched. The germline CDR1 and CDR2 sequences are SGHNT and YYREEE (reference sequence). The DNA for the CDR3 is TGTGCCAGCAGCTTCACCCGGACAGGGATCGGGGAGACCCAGTACTTC. Its translation is CASSFTRTGIGETQYF.